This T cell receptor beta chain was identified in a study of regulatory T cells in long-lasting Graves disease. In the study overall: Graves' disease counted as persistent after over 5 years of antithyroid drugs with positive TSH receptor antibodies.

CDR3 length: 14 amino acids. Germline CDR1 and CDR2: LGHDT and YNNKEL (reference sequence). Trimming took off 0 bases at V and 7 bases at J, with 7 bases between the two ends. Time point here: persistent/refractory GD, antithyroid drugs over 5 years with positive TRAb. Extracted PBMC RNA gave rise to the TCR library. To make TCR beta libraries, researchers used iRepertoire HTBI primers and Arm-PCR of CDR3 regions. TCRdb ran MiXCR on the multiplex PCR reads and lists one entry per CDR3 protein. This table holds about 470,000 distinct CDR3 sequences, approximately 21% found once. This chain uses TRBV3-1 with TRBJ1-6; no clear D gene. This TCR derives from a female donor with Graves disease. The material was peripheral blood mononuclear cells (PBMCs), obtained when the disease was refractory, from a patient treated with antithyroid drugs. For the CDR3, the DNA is TGTGCCAGCAGCCAAGATGGGATGAATTCACCCCTCCACTTT. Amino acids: CASSQDGMNSPLHF.